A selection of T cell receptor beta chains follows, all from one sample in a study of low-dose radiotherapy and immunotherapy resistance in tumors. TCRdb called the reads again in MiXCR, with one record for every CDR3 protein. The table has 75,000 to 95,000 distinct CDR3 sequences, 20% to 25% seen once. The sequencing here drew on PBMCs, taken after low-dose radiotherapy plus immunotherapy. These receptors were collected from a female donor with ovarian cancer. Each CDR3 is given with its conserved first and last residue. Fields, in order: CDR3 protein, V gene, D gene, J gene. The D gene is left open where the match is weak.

CDR3: CASSIPGLGGDEQFF
V: TRBV5-5
D: TRBD2
J: TRBJ2-1

CDR3: CASSPRGVRELFF
V: TRBV7-2
D: TRBD2
J: TRBJ2-2

CDR3: CASSQTGLVTEAFF
V: TRBV18
D: -
J: TRBJ1-1

CDR3: CASSRDRGQPQHF
V: TRBV6-2/TRBV6-3
D: TRBD1
J: TRBJ1-5

CDR3: CSARETGTGRETQYF
V: TRBV20-1
D: TRBD1
J: TRBJ2-5

CDR3: CASSSTGGGQPQHF
V: TRBV19
D: TRBD1
J: TRBJ1-5

CDR3: CASSKRTGGVIEKLFF
V: TRBV19
D: TRBD1
J: TRBJ1-4

CDR3: CATNPPGQLYEQYF
V: TRBV6-2/TRBV6-3
D: TRBD1
J: TRBJ2-7

CDR3: CASSPDRGRTDTQYF
V: TRBV5-1
D: TRBD1
J: TRBJ2-3

CDR3: CSARRASGGAGTDTQYF
V: TRBV20-1
D: TRBD2
J: TRBJ2-3

CDR3: CASSPAPGQGNRETQYF
V: TRBV11-2
D: TRBD1
J: TRBJ2-5

CDR3: CASSLMGEADTQYF
V: TRBV5-5
D: -
J: TRBJ2-3

CDR3: CASTRGRRWEGNTIYF
V: TRBV28
D: -
J: TRBJ1-3

CDR3: CASSLDRVNTEAFF
V: TRBV5-1
D: TRBD1
J: TRBJ1-1

CDR3: CASSMGFGFGGYTF
V: TRBV19
D: -
J: TRBJ1-2

CDR3: CASSLLLGVSYEQYF
V: TRBV28
D: -
J: TRBJ2-7

CDR3: CSEPRTDTQYF
V: TRBV29-1
D: -
J: TRBJ2-3

CDR3: CASSLRDTLLGPQHF
V: TRBV18
D: -
J: TRBJ1-5

CDR3: CASSSWDSLGYEQYF
V: TRBV5-1
D: -
J: TRBJ2-7

CDR3: CASSLAEGGTYEQYF
V: TRBV5-1
D: -
J: TRBJ2-7

CDR3: CASSSPAGGLTSGNTIYF
V: TRBV9
D: -
J: TRBJ1-3

CDR3: CARDQDCNQPQHF
V: TRBV6-2/TRBV6-3
D: -
J: TRBJ1-5

CDR3: CASSLGIFYEQYF
V: TRBV12-3/TRBV12-4
D: -
J: TRBJ2-7

CDR3: CASRVPGQQETQYF
V: TRBV6-2/TRBV6-3
D: TRBD1
J: TRBJ2-5

CDR3: CASPKGLAEETQYF
V: TRBV21-1
D: -
J: TRBJ2-5

CDR3: CASSLRLAGVTYEQYF
V: TRBV5-5
D: TRBD2
J: TRBJ2-7

CDR3: CASSYHQGTGLDPTGQPQHF
V: TRBV6-2/TRBV6-3
D: -
J: TRBJ1-5

CDR3: CASSLGGSSGNNEQFF
V: TRBV5-4
D: TRBD2
J: TRBJ2-1

CDR3: CASSSGLTEEQFF
V: TRBV5-1
D: -
J: TRBJ2-1

CDR3: CASSRPTGEVGKNIQYF
V: TRBV7-9
D: TRBD1
J: TRBJ2-4

CDR3: CASSDIAGGTHEQYF
V: TRBV6-2/TRBV6-3
D: TRBD2
J: TRBJ2-7

CDR3: CASSPQQGRNSNQPQHF
V: TRBV4-1
D: -
J: TRBJ1-5

CDR3: CASSGGHGTGELFF
V: TRBV7-2
D: -
J: TRBJ2-2